This record covers a single T cell receptor (beta chain). It has no known antigen specificity. Base-call qualities are not available, and no considerably larger clone is one nucleotide away. Using the deep immunoSEQ assay, TCR CDR3 regions were amplified from genomic DNA by multiplex PCR. Extracted genomic DNA from each cell subset was distributed evenly across all wells of several immunoSEQ 96-well plates, and each plate was treated as a replicate. For sorted subsets, approximately 190 ng genomic DNA, equal to tens of thousands of T cell genomes, was loaded into each replicate PCR. Purified libraries were measured with a Qubit 3.0 fluorometer, size-checked on a Bioanalyzer 2100, and measured again with the KAPA Library Quantification kit. Each immunoSEQ 96-well plate was sequenced on its own single-read 150-cycle Illumina NextSeq 550 flow cell. The study's own analysis went as follows. The immunoSEQ output contained only junctional sequences without quality scores, so filtering could not match that applied to full-length reads. To assign V/J genes and CDR3, sequences were annotated against IMGT germline references using PyIR, a Python wrapper for IgBLAST v1.9. Reads were filtered out if the reads had weak V/J assignments (E-value above 1e-6), no CDR3, stop codons, out-of-frame junctions, or ambiguous translated residues. V3J clonotypes were defined by identical inferred V gene, J gene, and CDR3 amino acid sequence. The percentage overlap between two repertoires was calculated by dividing the number of shared unique clonotypes by the size of the smaller repertoire. Repertoire richness was assessed with RTK rarefaction, the Chao1 estimator, and Recon v2.1 estimates of unobserved clonotypes. For all TCRbeta clonotypes obtained by the gDNA method from a few donors, generation probabilities were computed with OLGA. Here the immuneACCESS table is served through TCRdb, limited to in-frame sequences with V and J called. Missing clones are a known gap in these copies; in checked studies unresolved V genes cover under half, and the rest lacks a known reason. The V and J calls and clone size come from that table; D and trimming were worked out from the DNA. In this sample the table shows 980,000 or so clones, 70% to 85% of which occur a single time. The top ten clones comprise approximately 1.5% of the sample.

This sample is part of a study of shared clonotypes between healthy human individuals (dated by TCRdb to about 2020). With respect to the entire study: The cohort comprised two women and three men aged 18 to 49 years. For each donor, CD4 naive and CD4 memory were each run on three plates, CD8 naive on two plates, and CD8 memory on one plate. To estimate repertoire size and how much clonotypes are shared between individuals, the study performed deep sequencing of blood TCR repertoires from roughly five healthy adults. To increase sequencing depth and limit assay-specific biases, different laboratories used diverse techniques to prepare libraries and sequence TCR repertoires. Between about 0.85 and 9.5 billion PBMCs per donor were obtained by leukapheresis. What the work shows at the level of the full study, not this receptor alone: Sampling was restricted to blood, and TCR repertoires in tissue are likely to differ from TCR repertoires in blood. When a few donors were compared, the shared fraction of clonotypes was about 5.5% for naive CD4, more than 3% for naive CD8, more than 2% for memory CD4, and roughly 0.43% for memory CD8. Pairwise subsampling indicated that sequencing depth was expected to affect the degree of clonotype sharing among donors. Compared with non-shared clonotypes, the clonotypes found in all four sorted-subset donors had higher generation probabilities. Naive subsets generally had larger estimated clonotype richness than memory subsets did. Rarefaction of sorted-subset datasets indicated incomplete sequencing despite the large sequencing depth. Because the study included a small number of donors, the genetic and exposure-history diversity represented was limited.

Healthy HIV-negative adults with no recently reported acute infections or vaccinations were included as donors. Every donor was a Caucasian adult residing in Nashville, Tennessee, USA. CD4+ T cells were enriched by magnetic negative selection, after which naive cells were positively selected on CD45RA and the negative fraction was taken as the memory subset. Blood was collected by leukapheresis, and PBMCs were isolated by Ficoll-Histopaque density gradient centrifugation and then cryopreserved in liquid nitrogen vapor phase. Purity and quantity of every magnetically sorted T cell population were checked by analytical flow cytometry. Each sorted fraction had its genomic DNA isolated and then quantified by UV absorbance on a Nanodrop 2000c. The sequenced sample was memory CD4+ T cells sorted from blood. This specimen's cell subset or site label, per the study, means: CD45RA-negative fraction. The clonotype comes from a man aged 18 to 30 in good health.

The DNA is TGTGCCAGCAGCCCGTTGGGGGGTGGAACTGAAGCTTTCTTT. It codes for CASSPLGGGTEAFF. The rearranged segments are TRBV7-9 and TRBJ1-1; tentative D gene TRBD1, with 5 bases matching. From cysteine to phenylalanine, the CDR3 is 14 amino acids long. Here the CDR3 DNA is all that survives: 42 bases in frame from base 1. CDR1 SEHNR and CDR2 FQNEAQ are derived from the germline V gene (reference sequence). Trimming takes 5 bases from V and 5 bases from J, and the germline ends sit 15 bases apart.